The 29 T cell receptor beta chains below all came from one sample that was sequenced in a study of radiation and T cells in renal cell carcinoma. Time point denoted: blood 2 weeks post-SBRT. The treatment was: 15 Gy SBRT to primary tumor, nephrectomy 4 weeks later. Only in-frame clones appear in the TCRdb table, and some are missing; sequencing was by immunoSEQ multiplex PCR. The sample consists of just over 150,000 clones, approximately 86% of them appearing once. The sequences come from blood, collected from a patient whose treatment included radiotherapy and nephrectomy. The origin of the receptors is a woman between 50 and 59 years old with renal cell carcinoma.

This chain uses TRBV7-2 with TRBJ1-2; maybe TRBD1 (5 bases). V gave up 1 base and J gave up 4 bases, with 13 bases separating them. The CDR3 covers 15 residues. The germline V gene encodes CDR1 SGHTA and CDR2 FQGNSA. DNA for the CDR3: TGTGCCAGCAGCTTAGATGGGGCCCTTTTCTATGGCTACACCTTC. Its protein is CASSLDGALFYGYTF.

The chain has TRBV5-4 and TRBJ2-3, with a weak D call TRBD1 (5 bases). Between the trimmed V and J ends, which lost 3 bases and 2 bases, there was a span of 13 bases. The length of the CDR3 is 15 residues. Germline V lookup: CDR1 SGHNT, CDR2 YYREEE (reference sequence). This CDR3 reads CASSSPTEATDTQYF. The CDR3 DNA sequence: TGTGCCAGCAGCTCACCGACAGAGGCCACAGATACGCAGTATTTT.

The chain couples TRBV5-1 to TRBJ1-1; D ambiguous. The CDR3 spans 15 residues. The ends were cut back, 4 bases at V and 3 bases at J, with 16 bases in the middle. From germline, CDR1 is SGHRS and CDR2 YFSETQ. The CDR3 nucleotides read TGCGCCAGCAGCACCTTGGATTCAGCGGACACTGAAGCTTTCTTT. Amino acid sequence: CASSTLDSADTEAFF.

The rearrangement uses TRBV29-1 and TRBJ1-2, with a tentative D call TRBD1 (6 bases). CDR3 length equals 14 residues. Between the trimmed V and J ends, which lost 1 base and 4 bases, there was a span of 13 bases. The germline gives CDR1 SQVTM, CDR2 ANQGSEA. CDR3 DNA: TGCAGCGTTGAAGTGAAGGGGGACCTCTATGGCTACACCTTC. The encoded protein is CSVEVKGDLYGYTF.

The V call is TRBV5-1, the J call TRBJ2-1, with D perhaps matching TRBD2 (5 bases). V was clipped by 5 bases and J by 4 bases, with 13 bases between them. The CDR3 loop spans 14 amino acids. Germline-derived CDR1 and CDR2 are SGHRS and YFSETQ. For the CDR3, the DNA is TGCGCCAGCAGTACCGGGAACCTATACAATGAGCAGTTCTTC. This sequence encodes CASSTGNLYNEQFF.

This rearrangement joins TRBV9 to TRBJ1-2; tentative D call: TRBD1 (5 bases). Germline V gene data show CDR1 as SGDLS and CDR2 as YYNGEE. This CDR3 region has 15 residues. Trimming took 0 bases from V and 3 from J, leaving 12 bases between them. CDR3 DNA: TGTGCCAGCAGCGTAGGGCGACAGACACACTATGGCTACACCTTC. This gives the protein CASSVGRQTHYGYTF.

This sequence joins TRBV18 and TRBJ2-7; 7 bases line up with TRBD1. The J segment lost 5 bases and the V segment lost 2 bases, leaving 6 bases of the junction unmatched. The CDR3 is 14 amino acids. Per the germline V gene, CDR1 is KGHSH and CDR2 is LQKENI. The CDR3 is CASSPGTVSDEQYF. The CDR3 region has the DNA TGTGCCAGCTCACCAGGGACAGTCAGTGACGAGCAGTACTTC.

The V gene is TRBV7-2, the J gene TRBJ2-7; 8 positions match TRBD2. Germline-derived CDR1 and CDR2 are SGHTA and FQGNSA. Trimming at V came to 4 bases and at J to 4 bases, leaving 12 bases not matched to a gene. This CDR3 comprises 16 residues. The CDR3 DNA sequence: TGTGCCAGCAGCTCTCTATATAGCGGGGCCGGGTACGAGCAGTACTTC. Translating gives CASSSLYSGAGYEQYF.

V gene TRBV5-1 combines with J gene TRBJ1-2; D possibly corresponds to TRBD1 (5 bases). CDR3 size: 15 residues. Trimming pared 4 bases from V and 5 bases from J, leaving 18 bases between. Germline CDR1 SGHRS, CDR2 YFSETQ. For the CDR3, the DNA is TGCGCCAGCAGCCAGGGCCTCCTTGGCGGGTATGGCTACACCTTC. The encoded protein is CASSQGLLGGYGYTF.

The genes are TRBV11-2 and TRBJ1-3, with 8 bases aligning to TRBD1. Per the germline V gene, CDR1 is SGHAT and CDR2 is FQNNGV. This CDR3 comprises 15 residues. V trimming: 2 bases; J trimming: 5 bases; junction bases outside the gene matches: 5. The CDR3 loop is CASSLTTGARNTIYF. CDR3 nucleotide sequence: TGTGCCAGCAGCTTAACGACAGGGGCCAGAAACACCATATATTTT.

The J gene is TRBJ1-5, the V gene TRBV2, with 10 positions matching TRBD1. There are 17 residues in the CDR3. The V and J ends lost 6 bases and 1 base, in that order; junction bases with no gene match: 9. The germline CDR1 and CDR2 sequences are SNHLY and FYNNEI. In nucleotides, the CDR3 is TGTGCCAGCAGACTGGACAGGGGGTTTTGGAGCAATCAGCCCCAGCATTTT. Translating it yields CASRLDRGFWSNQPQHF.

The rearrangement links TRBV19 to TRBJ1-5; TRBD1 is a possible D gene (6 bases). Looked up from germline, CDR1 is LNHDA and CDR2 is SQIVND (reference sequence). The V gene lost 4 bases and the J gene lost 7 bases, with 14 bases spanning the gap. The CDR3 is 14 residues long. The CDR3 loop reads CASSKFLTGQPQHF. The CDR3 region has the DNA TGTGCCAGTAGTAAGTTTTTAACAGGGCAGCCCCAGCATTTT. The full variable domain, in which reference TRBV19 and TRBJ1-5 provide the parts outside the CDR3, is DGGITQSPKYLFRKEGQNVTLSCEQNLNHDAMYWYRQDPGQGLRLIYYSQIVNDFQKGDIAEGYSVSREKKESFPLTVTSAQKNPTAFYLCASSKFLTGQPQHFGDGTRLSIL.

The chain links TRBV18 to TRBJ1-3, with D possibly matching TRBD1 (5 bases). Trimming removed 6 bases from V and 2 bases from J, with 8 bases in between. The CDR3 runs to 13 residues. CDR1 is KGHSH, CDR2 LQKENI, per germline. This CDR3 is CASSQGTGNTIYF. As DNA, the CDR3 is TGTGCCAGCTCTCAGGGAACTGGAAACACCATATATTTT.

This clone has a single count. The genes are TRBV11-2 and TRBJ2-7, with a tentative D call TRBD1 (5 bases). The CDR3 length is 14 residues. V was trimmed by 3 bases and J by 2 bases, leaving 11 bases between them. Germline V gene lookup returns CDR1 SGHAT and CDR2 FQNNGV. The CDR3 loop reads CASSFEQGTYEQYF. The CDR3 nucleotides are TGTGCCAGCAGCTTTGAGCAGGGCACCTACGAGCAGTACTTC.

The V and J genes are TRBV5-1 and TRBJ1-1; 8 nucleotides align to TRBD1. The CDR3 is 15 residues long. From germline, CDR1 is SGHRS and CDR2 YFSETQ. V gave up 3 bases and J gave up 3 bases; unmatched junction bases: 7. The CDR3 reads CASSWAKTGDTEAFF. The CDR3 DNA is TGCGCCAGCAGCTGGGCCAAGACAGGGGACACTGAAGCTTTCTTT. Full variable domain (rest looked up from reference TRBV5-1 and TRBJ1-1): KAGVTQTPRYLIKTRGQQVTLSCSPISGHRSVSWYQQTPGQGLQFLFEYFSETQRNKGNFPGRFSGRQFSNSRSEMNVSTLELGDSALYLCASSWAKTGDTEAFFGQGTRLTVV.

This rearrangement joins TRBV7-2 to TRBJ1-4, with TRBD1 identical over 8 bases. CDR3 length equals 15 residues. The germline CDR1 and CDR2 sequences are SGHTA and FQGNSA. Trimming removed 5 bases from V and 9 bases from J; junction bases left unmatched: 11. This CDR3 is CASSAEAGGDQKLFF. DNA for the CDR3: TGTGCCAGCAGCGCCGAGGCAGGGGGCGACCAAAAACTGTTTTTT.

The count of this clone is one. The chain joins TRBV6-1 to TRBJ2-7; D not certain. V was cut by 5 bases and J by 3 bases, with 5 bases left in between. The CDR3 has 11 residues. CDR1 is MNHNS and CDR2 is SASEGT in the germline V gene. CDR3 residues: CASSNLYEQYF. The CDR3 bases are TGTGCCAGCAGTAATCTCTACGAGCAGTACTTC.

The DNA for the CDR3 is TGTGCCAGCAGCTTCCCCGGGACAGGGGAAACAAATGAGCAGTTCTTC. Translating gives CASSFPGTGETNEQFF. V gene TRBV7-9 combines with J gene TRBJ2-1; TRBD1 aligns across 10 bases. J lost 7 bases, V lost 3 bases, and 9 bases had no gene match. The germline V gene has CDR1 SEHNR and CDR2 FQNEAQ (reference sequence). There are 16 residues in the CDR3.

V gene TRBV5-4 combines with J gene TRBJ2-2; D possibly corresponds to TRBD2 (7 bases). Deletions cut 4 bases from V and 0 bases from J, with 19 bases between. The germline V gene has CDR1 SGHNT and CDR2 YYREEE (reference sequence). The CDR3 totals 18 residues. The CDR3 protein is CASSPTLGGASNTGELFF. In DNA, the CDR3 is TGTGCCAGCAGCCCAACGTTGGGGGGGGCCTCGAACACCGGGGAGCTGTTTTTT.

This rearrangement joins TRBV6-1 to TRBJ2-2; no firm D call. The CDR3 extends over 16 amino acids. Trimming left V 0 bases short and J 12 bases short, with 20 bases between. The germline V gene has CDR1 MNHNS and CDR2 SASEGT. In nucleotides, the CDR3 is TGTGCCAGCAGTGAAGCCCCCTCGGCGGTAAGGGATAAGCTGTTTTTT. It is translated as CASSEAPSAVRDKLFF.

Details on this clone: Its ends do not fully match the called genes, so a read error is possible. This chain links TRBV7-7 with TRBJ2-5; 7 bases line up with TRBD2. This CDR3 comprises 15 residues. CDR1 and CDR2 (germline): SSHAT, FNYEAQ (reference sequence). In DNA form, the CDR3 reads TGTGCTAGCAGCCCCCCTAGCGGATTCGGAGAGACCCAGTACTTC. Translating it yields CASSPPSGFGETQYF.

This clone was found a few times. The CDR3 loop is CAWRWTEESEAFF. In DNA form, the CDR3 reads TGTGCCTGGAGGTGGACAGAGGAATCTGAAGCTTTCTTT. The V gene is TRBV30, the J gene TRBJ1-1; maybe TRBD1 (6 bases). Per the germline V gene, CDR1 is GTSNPN and CDR2 is SVGIG (reference sequence). V dropped 3 bases and J dropped 6 bases, with 14 bases sitting between them. The CDR3 sequence is 13 residues long.

The rearrangement joins TRBV6-6 to TRBJ2-7; 7 nucleotides match TRBD1. Germline CDR1 is MNHNY and CDR2 is SVGAGI (reference sequence). The CDR3 runs to 14 residues. The V and J ends lost 7 bases and 0 bases, in that order; junction bases with no gene match: 6. The CDR3, as DNA: TGTGCCAGCATATCGGGACAGCGCTCCTACGAGCAGTACTTC. Encoded protein: CASISGQRSYEQYF.

This clone was counted only a few times. The chain employs TRBV7-6 and TRBJ1-2; 8 bases map to TRBD1. V shed 5 bases, J shed 4 bases, and the junction held 18 bases outside the gene matches. This CDR3 has 18 residues. Germline loops: CDR1 SGHVS, CDR2 FNYEAQ. Written as DNA, the CDR3 is TGTGCCAGCAGCCCCGGGGGCAGGGGGCGTTGGAAGGGCTATGGCTACACCTTC. Its translation is CASSPGGRGRWKGYGYTF.

The rearrangement links TRBV5-1 to TRBJ1-2; D gene uncertain. This CDR3 spans 14 amino acids. The germline V gene has CDR1 SGHRS and CDR2 YFSETQ. With 1 base removed from V and 3 bases from J, the gap between germline ends came to 10 bases. The CDR3 bases are TGCGCCAGCAGCTTGAGGTCGGCGGACTATGGCTACACCTTC. This translates into CASSLRSADYGYTF.

The rearrangement joins TRBV7-2 to TRBJ2-1, with 11 bases aligning to TRBD2. CDR1 and CDR2 from the germline V gene are SGHTA and FQGNSA. This CDR3 is 15 amino acids long. V shed 2 bases, J shed 8 bases, and the junction held 5 bases outside the gene matches. The CDR3 loop is CASSLSLAGGYEQFF. The DNA of the CDR3 is TGTGCCAGCAGCTTAAGTCTAGCGGGGGGTTATGAGCAGTTCTTC.

J is TRBJ1-1 and V is TRBV14, with 9 bases identical to TRBD1. Per germline, CDR1 SGHDN and CDR2 FVKESK. The CDR3 totals 17 residues. V was pared by 1 base and J by 1 base, with 7 bases of the junction left unmatched. The CDR3 sequence is CASSQASRDRANTEAFF. DNA for the CDR3: TGTGCCAGCAGCCAAGCGTCCCGGGACAGGGCGAACACTGAAGCTTTCTTT. Full variable domain (rest looked up from reference TRBV14 and TRBJ1-1): EAGVTQFPSHSVIEKGQTVTLRCDPISGHDNLYWYRRVMGKEIKFLLHFVKESKQDESGMPNNRFLAERTGGTYSTLKVQPAELEDSGVYFCASSQASRDRANTEAFFGQGTRLTVV.

The chain couples TRBV4-3 to TRBJ1-1, with 7 bases identical to TRBD1. Germline CDR1 reads LGHNA; CDR2 reads YSLEER. The CDR3 runs 15 residues. Germline trimming cut 2 bases from V and 4 bases from J; bases unmatched to any gene: 7. For the CDR3, the DNA is TGCGCCAGCAGCCAATCCGACAGGGTTGGCACTGAAGCTTTCTTT. Amino acids: CASSQSDRVGTEAFF.

The V gene is TRBV14, the J gene TRBJ1-2; D gene uncertain. The ends were cut back, 0 bases at V and 4 bases at J, with 18 bases in the middle. Germline V lookup: CDR1 SGHDN, CDR2 FVKESK. The CDR3 totals 17 residues. The DNA for the CDR3 is TGTGCCAGCAGCCAAGATTCGGGAATGGCAGAAGTCTATGGCTACACCTTC. Protein: CASSQDSGMAEVYGYTF.